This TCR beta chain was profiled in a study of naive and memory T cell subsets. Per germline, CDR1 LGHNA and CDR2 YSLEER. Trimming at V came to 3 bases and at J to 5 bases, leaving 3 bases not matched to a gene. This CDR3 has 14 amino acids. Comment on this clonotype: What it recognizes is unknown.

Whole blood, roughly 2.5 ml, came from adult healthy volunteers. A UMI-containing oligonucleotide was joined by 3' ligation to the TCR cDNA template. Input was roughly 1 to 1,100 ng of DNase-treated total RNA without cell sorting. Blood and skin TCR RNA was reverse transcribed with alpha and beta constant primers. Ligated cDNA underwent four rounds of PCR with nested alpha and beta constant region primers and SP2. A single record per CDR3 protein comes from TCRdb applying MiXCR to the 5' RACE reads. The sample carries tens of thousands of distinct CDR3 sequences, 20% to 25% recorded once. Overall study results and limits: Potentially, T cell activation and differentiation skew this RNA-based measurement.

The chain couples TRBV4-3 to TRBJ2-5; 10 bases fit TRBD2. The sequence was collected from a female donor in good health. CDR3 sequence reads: CASSHGLAVETQYF. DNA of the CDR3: TGCGCCAGCAGCCATGGACTAGCGGTGGAGACCCAGTACTTC.